This TCR beta chain was obtained from a study of T cell responses to AZD1222 COVID-19 vaccine. General study results and limits: Of spike-specific TCRs, nearly half reportedly target regions left unmutated in variants. Researchers report vaccine-associated CD4 TCRs spanning spike, with dominance at 160-218 and 743-854. Most donors were white British and more were female, and clonal diversity was possibly underestimated.

For this clone: Antigen: not known.

Germline V gene lookup returns CDR1 LNHDA and CDR2 SQIVND (reference sequence). Trimming removed 10 bases from V and 4 bases from J, with 13 bases in between. The CDR3 runs to 12 residues. Using immunoSEQ multiplex PCR, the repertoire was profiled, and TCRdb retains in-frame clones only, with some absent. The data contain fewer than 65,000 clones, 65% to 90% of them seen just once; the ten biggest clones take up around 20%. The chain carries TRBV19 and TRBJ1-1; tentative D call: TRBD1 (6 bases). The receptor was isolated from an adult in good health. Here the sequenced sample was peripheral blood, taken on day 0 of AZD1222 vaccination. CDR3 sequence reads: CATQGGSTEAFF. DNA of the CDR3: TGTGCCACACAGGGTGGGAGCACTGAAGCTTTCTTT.